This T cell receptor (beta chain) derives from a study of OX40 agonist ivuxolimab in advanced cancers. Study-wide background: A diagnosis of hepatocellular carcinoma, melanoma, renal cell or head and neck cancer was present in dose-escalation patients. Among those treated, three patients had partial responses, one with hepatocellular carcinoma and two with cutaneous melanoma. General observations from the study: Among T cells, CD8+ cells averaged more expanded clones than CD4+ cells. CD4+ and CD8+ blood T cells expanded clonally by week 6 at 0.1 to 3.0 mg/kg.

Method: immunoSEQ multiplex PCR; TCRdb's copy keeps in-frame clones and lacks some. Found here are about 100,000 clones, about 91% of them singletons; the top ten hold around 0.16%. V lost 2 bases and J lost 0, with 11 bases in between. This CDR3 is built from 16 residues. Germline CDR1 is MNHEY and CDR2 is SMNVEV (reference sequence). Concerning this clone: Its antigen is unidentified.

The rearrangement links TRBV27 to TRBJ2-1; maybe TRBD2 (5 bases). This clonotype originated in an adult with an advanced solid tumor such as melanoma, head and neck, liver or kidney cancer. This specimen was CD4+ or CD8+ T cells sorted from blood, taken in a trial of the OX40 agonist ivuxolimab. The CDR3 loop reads CASSLGGQSSYNEQFF. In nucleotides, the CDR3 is TGTGCCAGCAGTTTAGGAGGCCAGAGCTCCTACAATGAGCAGTTCTTC.